Below are 29 T cell receptor beta chains sequenced from a single sample in a study of blood T cell repertoires in COVID-19. This table comes from immunoSEQ multiplex PCR, and its TCRdb copy is limited to in-frame clones, with some not included. The table includes 100,000 to 150,000 clones, approximately 80% detected once. Sequenced: peripheral blood. The origin of the receptors is a woman aged 45-59 years with acute or convalescent COVID-19.

This chain joins TRBV29-1 and TRBJ2-7; 12 bases fit TRBD2. Germline CDR1 and CDR2: SQVTM and ANQGSEA. This CDR3 region has 13 residues. V shed 6 bases and J 7 bases; nucleotides not matched to a gene: 7. CDR3 sequence reads: CSVRTSGKREQYF. The DNA of the CDR3 is TGCAGCGTCCGGACTAGCGGGAAGAGGGAGCAGTACTTC.

The chain recombines TRBV5-4 with TRBJ1-5, with D hard to call. This CDR3 is 16 amino acids long. V lost 0 bases and J lost 0, with 10 bases in between. Germline CDR1 SGHNT, CDR2 YYREEE (reference sequence). The CDR3 DNA sequence: TGTGCCAGCAGCTTGGGGGCACCGGATAGCAATCAGCCCCAGCATTTT. Its translation: CASSLGAPDSNQPQHF.

CDR3 in DNA: TGTGCCAGCAGCGTGCAGGAGGACACTGAAGCTTTCTTT. The encoded protein is CASSVQEDTEAFF. This rearrangement joins TRBV7-9 to TRBJ1-1; D not resolved. Trimming removed 5 bases from V and 3 bases from J, with 10 bases in between. CDR1 and CDR2 (germline): SEHNR, FQNEAQ (reference sequence). CDR3 length: 13 amino acids.

This clone was counted a few times. The CDR3 is CASTYINEQFF. CDR3 sequence (DNA): TGTGCCAGCACCTATATCAATGAGCAGTTCTTC. V gene TRBV12-3 or TRBV12-4 combines with J gene TRBJ2-1; D call uncertain. There are 11 residues in the CDR3. Trimming removed 7 bases at V and 6 bases at J, with 7 bases between.

This rearrangement joins TRBV18 to TRBJ2-2; D uncertain. Trimming removed 2 bases from V and 5 bases from J, with 6 bases in between. CDR1 is KGHSH, CDR2 LQKENI, per germline. This CDR3 has 13 amino acids. CDR3 bases: TGTGCCAGCTCACCAAGCCGGACCGGGGAGCTGTTTTTT. Translation: CASSPSRTGELFF.

This chain links TRBV10-2 with TRBJ1-5; a weak D match, TRBD1 (6 bases). CDR3 size: 14 residues. Trimming stripped 2 bases from V and 7 bases from J, with 12 bases between. Germline V lookup: CDR1 WSHSY, CDR2 SAAADI. CDR3 sequence: CASSEGGAQQPQHF. The CDR3 DNA reads TGCGCCAGCAGTGAGGGGGGGGCTCAGCAGCCCCAGCATTTT.

This clone was counted between two and nine times. The chain is built from TRBV9 and TRBJ2-1; 8 bases map to TRBD2. Germline V lookup: CDR1 SGDLS, CDR2 YYNGEE. Unmatched junction bases numbered 4, after V lost 3 bases and J lost 2 bases. This CDR3 spans 15 amino acids. The CDR3 coding sequence is TGTGCCAGCAGCGCCACTAGCGGAGCCTACAATGAGCAGTTCTTC. Its translation: CASSATSGAYNEQFF.

Here the CDR3 DNA reads TGTGCCAGCAGCTTCGGTACGCAGTATTTT. The encoded protein is CASSFGTQYF. The chain is built from TRBV7-9 and TRBJ2-3; D is unclear. The CDR3 has 10 amino acids. The germline CDR1 and CDR2 sequences are SEHNR and FQNEAQ (reference sequence). V was trimmed by 3 bases and J by 8 bases, leaving 3 bases between them.

A few counts support this clone. The chain links TRBV28 to TRBJ1-5; unclear D gene. The CDR3 has 13 amino acids. Germline CDR1 is MDHEN and CDR2 is SYDVKM. Trimming left V 3 bases short and J 7 bases short, with 10 bases between. The CDR3 nucleotides are TGTGCCAGCAGTTTCGGTGGGCAGCAGCCCCAGCATTTT. As protein: CASSFGGQQPQHF.

The V gene is TRBV12-3 or TRBV12-4, the J gene TRBJ1-1; 7 bases align to TRBD1. The CDR3 is 12 amino acids. Trimming removed 11 bases from V and 6 bases from J; junction bases left unmatched: 9. The CDR3 region has the DNA TGTGCCGGGGGACAGTCAAGGGCTGAAGCTTTCTTT. This translates into CAGGQSRAEAFF.

The V and J genes are TRBV28 and TRBJ1-2; possible D gene TRBD1, 5 bases. The CDR3 is 15 amino acids. Germline CDR1 MDHEN, CDR2 SYDVKM. V gave up 5 bases and J gave up 4 bases, with 17 bases separating them. In DNA form, the CDR3 reads TGTGCCAGCAGTACCCCTCCGACAGAAGTCTATGGCTACACCTTC. As protein: CASSTPPTEVYGYTF.

This sequence joins TRBV10-3 and TRBJ2-7; TRBD1 matches 11 bases. This CDR3 is 14 amino acids long. V shed 8 bases and J 0 bases; nucleotides not matched to a gene: 3. Germline V gives CDR1 ENHRY, CDR2 SYGVKD. CDR3 DNA: TGTGCCATCCAGGGACAGGGGGACTCCTACGAGCAGTACTTC. Amino acid sequence: CAIQGQGDSYEQYF.

V gene TRBV18 combines with J gene TRBJ1-6; 7 nucleotides align to TRBD1. V lost 4 bases to trimming and J lost 0 bases; unmatched junction nucleotides: 9. The germline V gene has CDR1 KGHSH and CDR2 LQKENI. This CDR3 spans 18 amino acids. The CDR3 DNA sequence: TGTGCCAGCTCACTAGCCGGGACAGATAGCTCCTATAATTCACCCCTCCACTTT. Translation gives CASSLAGTDSSYNSPLHF.

This clone was recorded once. The V and J genes are TRBV5-6 and TRBJ1-5, with a tentative D call TRBD1 (5 bases). The CDR3 contains 15 residues. CDR1 is SGHDT, CDR2 YYEEEE, per germline. Trimming shortened V by 1 base and J by 0 bases, and 8 bases separated the two germline ends. CDR3 nucleotides: TGTGCCAGCAGCTTGAAGGGGAATAGCAATCAGCCCCAGCATTTT. Protein product: CASSLKGNSNQPQHF.

V gene TRBV3-1 (or the pseudogene TRBV3-2) combines with J gene TRBJ1-1, with 10 positions matching TRBD1. Losses at the gene ends were 2 bases for V and 1 base for J; bases not matched to a gene: 7. Looked up from germline, CDR1 is LGHDT and CDR2 is YNNKEL (reference sequence). The CDR3 is made up of 17 amino acids. The CDR3 coding sequence is TGTGCCAGCAGCCAATTGCCCGGGACAGGGGCGAACACTGAAGCTTTCTTT. Amino acids: CASSQLPGTGANTEAFF.

J is TRBJ2-7 and V is TRBV20-1, with a weak D call TRBD2 (5 bases). The CDR3 runs 11 residues. V dropped 5 bases and J dropped 6 bases, with 11 bases sitting between them. CDR1 DFQATT and CDR2 SNEGSKA come from the germline V gene (reference sequence). CDR3 in DNA: TGCAGTGCTTATCTACGGGGCGAGCAGTACTTC. It specifies CSAYLRGEQYF.

The chain has TRBV7-6 and TRBJ1-4; TRBD1 is a possible D gene (6 bases). CDR3 length: 13 amino acids. V lost 5 bases, J lost 7 bases, and 11 bases lay in between. Per germline, CDR1 SGHVS and CDR2 FNYEAQ. This CDR3 reads CASSPGTPEKLFF. CDR3 sequence (DNA): TGTGCCAGCAGCCCAGGGACACCTGAAAAACTGTTTTTT.

This clone was counted between two and nine times. The chain couples TRBV28 to TRBJ1-4; D might be TRBD1 (5 bases). V lost 6 bases and J lost 7, with 9 bases in between. CDR1 is MDHEN and CDR2 is SYDVKM in the germline V gene. The length of the CDR3 is 12 residues. CDR3 DNA sequence: TGTGCCAGCAGGGGCGGGACTGAAAAACTGTTTTTT. Translation gives CASRGGTEKLFF.

The rearrangement uses TRBV5-1 and TRBJ2-7; unclear D gene. Trimming pared 4 bases from V and 6 bases from J, leaving 11 bases between. Germline V gives CDR1 SGHRS, CDR2 YFSETQ. The CDR3 has 12 amino acids. CDR3 amino acids: CASSEPSGEQYF. CDR3 nucleotide sequence: TGCGCCAGCAGCGAACCCTCCGGCGAGCAGTACTTC.

The V and J genes are TRBV27 and TRBJ1-2; 7 nucleotides line up with TRBD1. The germline V gene has CDR1 MNHEY and CDR2 SMNVEV (reference sequence). V shed 6 bases and J 7 bases; nucleotides not matched to a gene: 11. CDR3 size: 14 residues. The CDR3 loop reads CASRGGVRSAGYTF. CDR3 sequence (DNA): TGTGCCAGCAGAGGGGGCGTTAGGTCTGCTGGCTACACCTTC.

This chain joins TRBV14 and TRBJ2-3; 9 nucleotides agree with TRBD2. V shed 0 bases and J 12 bases; nucleotides not matched to a gene: 4. The CDR3 length is 13 residues. The V gene's germline CDR1 is SGHDN and CDR2 FVKESK. CDR3 nucleotide sequence: TGTGCCAGCAGCCAAGATATTAGCGGGAGTCAGTATTTT. Amino acids: CASSQDISGSQYF.

The chain recombines TRBV4-1 with TRBJ1-1, with D possibly matching TRBD1 (6 bases). In germline, CDR1 is MGHRA, CDR2 YSYEKL. CDR3 length: 15 amino acids. V lost 2 bases and J 9 bases, leaving 19 bases between the germline ends. The chain's CDR3 is CASSQSSQGLLQAFF. The CDR3 coding sequence is TGCGCCAGCAGCCAATCTTCACAGGGCCTTTTACAAGCTTTCTTT.

This chain's CDR3 is CASRDYQETQYF. CDR3 coding DNA: TGTGCCAGCAGGGACTATCAAGAGACCCAGTACTTC. V gene TRBV6-5 combines with J gene TRBJ2-5, with a weak D call TRBD2 (6 bases). Germline CDR1 MNHEY, CDR2 SVGAGI. There are 12 residues in the CDR3. Between the trimmed V and J ends, which lost 6 bases and 2 bases, there was a span of 7 bases.

This chain joins TRBV6-5 and TRBJ2-1, with 10 nucleotides matching TRBD1. The germline CDR1 and CDR2 sequences are MNHEY and SVGAGI. The V and J ends lost 5 bases and 5 bases, in that order; junction bases with no gene match: 6. The CDR3 totals 15 residues. CDR3 DNA sequence: TGTGCCAGCAGTCCGGGACAGGGGTGGGACAATGAGCAGTTCTTC. Translating it yields CASSPGQGWDNEQFF.

This chain joins TRBV2 and TRBJ1-1, with 7 bases matching TRBD1. With V trimmed by 6 bases and J by 4 bases, 8 bases remained unmatched. Germline V gene lookup returns CDR1 SNHLY and CDR2 FYNNEI. This CDR3 comprises 14 residues. The CDR3 nucleotides are TGTGCCAGCAGAGACGACAGGGTAGGCACTGAAGCTTTCTTT. The encoded protein is CASRDDRVGTEAFF. Variable domain in full (rest from reference TRBV2 and TRBJ1-1): EPEVTQTPSHQVTQMGQEVILRCVPISNHLYFYWYRQILGQKVEFLVSFYNNEISEKSEIFDDQFSVERPDGSNFTLKIRSTKLEDSAMYFCASRDDRVGTEAFFGQGTRLTVV.

The chain links TRBV5-4 to TRBJ1-1; D gene uncertain. Germline loops: CDR1 SGHNT, CDR2 YYREEE (reference sequence). This CDR3 is 13 amino acids long. Deletions cut 2 bases from V and 5 bases from J, with 10 bases between. The chain's CDR3 is CASSLKGGTEAFF. The CDR3 DNA follows: TGTGCCAGCAGCTTAAAGGGAGGGACTGAAGCTTTCTTT.

The chain links TRBV11-2 to TRBJ2-2, with TRBD2 matching 8 bases. V was clipped by 7 bases and J by 4 bases; unmatched bases: 14. The CDR3 covers 17 residues. Per germline, CDR1 SGHAT and CDR2 FQNNGV. The CDR3 sequence: CASTLGQGRGGTGELFF. The CDR3 DNA is TGTGCCAGCACCCTGGGGCAGGGCCGGGGGGGCACCGGGGAGCTGTTTTTT. Variable domain in full (rest from reference TRBV11-2 and TRBJ2-2): EAGVAQSPRYKIIEKRQSVAFWCNPISGHATLYWYQQILGQGPKLLIQFQNNGVVDDSQLPKDRFSAERLKGVDSTLKIQPAKLEDSAVYLCASTLGQGRGGTGELFFGEGSRLTVL.

This sequence joins TRBV27 and TRBJ1-6; TRBD1 might be the D (5 bases). CDR3 length equals 16 residues. The V gene lost 4 bases and the J gene lost 4 bases, with 14 bases spanning the gap. Per germline, CDR1 MNHEY and CDR2 SMNVEV (reference sequence). DNA for the CDR3: TGTGCCAGCAGTTATCTTGGGGCCTCTTATAATTCACCCCTCCACTTT. Translating gives CASSYLGASYNSPLHF.

The rearrangement joins TRBV25-1 to TRBJ2-7; 7 bases fit TRBD2. Germline V lookup: CDR1 MGHDK, CDR2 SYGVNS. V trimming: 3 bases; J trimming: 2 bases; junction bases outside the gene matches: 7. This CDR3 is built from 15 residues. The CDR3 bases are TGTGCCAGCAGTGACTCGGGGCTAGCGGCCTACGAGCAGTACTTC. It encodes CASSDSGLAAYEQYF.